A single sample is the source of the 31 T cell receptor beta chains below, sequenced in a study of cytomegalovirus exposure and HLA in healthy donors. PCR amplification relied on 60 Vbeta primers (plus 13 Jbeta primers). Data came from immunoSEQ multiplex PCR; TCRdb stores just in-frame clones and leaves some out. The specimen's table records about 190,000 clones. Sequences were obtained from PBMCs. The receptors were sampled from a woman aged 25 to 45 in good health and CMV-seropositive.

Comments on this clone: The same CDR3 arises from other DNA sequences in this sample as well. The chain has TRBV7-9 and TRBJ1-1, with D possibly matching TRBD1 (5 bases). Per germline, CDR1 SEHNR and CDR2 FQNEAQ (reference sequence). The CDR3 contains 14 residues. The ends were cut back, 3 bases at V and 5 bases at J, with 13 bases in the middle. CDR3 residues: CASSFTGGGTEAFF. The CDR3 DNA reads TGTGCCAGCAGCTTTACCGGGGGAGGGACTGAAGCTTTCTTT.

V gene TRBV18 combines with J gene TRBJ1-1; D is perhaps TRBD1 (6 bases). The CDR3 contains 16 residues. V lost 1 base and J 1 base, leaving 13 bases between the germline ends. CDR1 is KGHSH, CDR2 LQKENI, per germline. This CDR3 reads CASSPRATGPNTEAFF. The CDR3 nucleotides read TGTGCCAGCTCACCACGTGCGACAGGACCGAACACTGAAGCTTTCTTT.

The chain combines TRBV4-1 with TRBJ1-2; no firm D call. The CDR3 spans 14 residues. V was clipped by 4 bases and J by 3 bases, with 12 bases between them. The germline V gene encodes CDR1 MGHRA and CDR2 YSYEKL. CDR3 sequence reads: CASSPAAGDYGYTF. CDR3 coding DNA: TGCGCCAGCAGCCCGGCCGCGGGAGACTATGGCTACACCTTC.

V usage is TRBV4-1 and J usage is TRBJ1-5; possible D gene TRBD1, 5 bases. V lost 4 bases to trimming and J lost 3 bases, with 19 bases between them. Germline CDR1 reads MGHRA; CDR2 reads YSYEKL. The CDR3 is 17 amino acids. In nucleotides, the CDR3 is TGCGCCAGCAGCCCAGGAGGGAAAGGGGCCAACAATCAGCCCCAGCATTTT. Amino acid sequence: CASSPGGKGANNQPQHF.

This chain joins TRBV19 and TRBJ1-2; a weak D match, TRBD1 (6 bases). The germline V gene has CDR1 LNHDA and CDR2 SQIVND (reference sequence). The CDR3 spans 16 residues. Trimming removed 5 bases at V and 1 base at J, with 17 bases between. CDR3 in amino acids: CASSQGQRAHNYGYTF. Here the CDR3 DNA reads TGTGCCAGTAGTCAAGGACAGAGAGCTCATAACTATGGCTACACCTTC.

This chain joins TRBV10-3 and TRBJ1-2, with no clear D. CDR3 length: 15 amino acids. CDR1 is ENHRY and CDR2 is SYGVKD in the germline V gene. V lost 0 bases, J lost 8 bases, and 16 bases lay in between. In nucleotides, the CDR3 is TGTGCCATCAGTGAGTCTTCTCGCCTCGGGAGAGGCTACACCTTC. Translating gives CAISESSRLGRGYTF.

V gene TRBV4-1 combines with J gene TRBJ2-7; 8 bases fit TRBD1. This CDR3 spans 15 amino acids. V lost 1 base and J lost 9; bases outside the gene matches: 11. Germline lookup yields CDR1 MGHRA and CDR2 YSYEKL. Here the CDR3 DNA reads TGCGCCAGCAGCCAAGCCAGCGGCAGGGGGCGCGGGCAGTACTTC. Translated: CASSQASGRGRGQYF.

The rearrangement joins TRBV6-1 to TRBJ2-7; D remains ambiguous. V lost 4 bases and J 3 bases, leaving 7 bases between the germline ends. Germline CDR1 reads MNHNS; CDR2 reads SASEGT. The CDR3 consists of 12 residues. In nucleotides, the CDR3 is TGTGCCAGCAGTGTCACTTTCTACGAGCAGTACTTC. It is translated as CASSVTFYEQYF.

The chain has TRBV28 and TRBJ1-1; D is perhaps TRBD1 (5 bases). V lost 6 bases, J lost 2 bases, and 10 bases lay in between. CDR3 length: 13 residues. The germline V gene has CDR1 MDHEN and CDR2 SYDVKM. The CDR3 loop is CASSPDSNTEAFF. As DNA, the CDR3 is TGTGCCAGCAGCCCCGACAGTAACACTGAAGCTTTCTTT.

The chain recombines TRBV19 with TRBJ2-4; D is ambiguous. V was clipped by 3 bases and J by 0 bases, with 9 bases between them. This CDR3 is built from 15 residues. From germline, CDR1 is LNHDA and CDR2 SQIVND (reference sequence). CDR3 protein: CASSIAVLAKNIQYF. DNA for the CDR3: TGTGCCAGTAGTATTGCAGTTCTAGCCAAAAACATTCAGTACTTC. The whole variable domain, filled in from reference TRBV19 and TRBJ2-4, reads DGGITQSPKYLFRKEGQNVTLSCEQNLNHDAMYWYRQDPGQGLRLIYYSQIVNDFQKGDIAEGYSVSREKKESFPLTVTSAQKNPTAFYLCASSIAVLAKNIQYFGAGTRLSVL.

This chain connects TRBV4-1 to TRBJ1-1, with D uncertain. This CDR3 is 15 amino acids long. With 4 bases removed from V and 7 bases from J, the gap between germline ends came to 19 bases. CDR1 is MGHRA, CDR2 YSYEKL, per germline. This CDR3 is CASSPLERGKDEAFF. CDR3 in DNA: TGCGCCAGCAGCCCGTTGGAGCGGGGAAAGGATGAAGCTTTCTTT.

The gene calls are TRBV4-1 and TRBJ2-7; D possibly corresponds to TRBD2 (6 bases). The germline V gene has CDR1 MGHRA and CDR2 YSYEKL. The V and J ends lost 4 bases and 3 bases respectively, with 16 bases between them. The CDR3 sequence is 15 residues long. CDR3 protein: CASSLGLVGIYEQYF. The DNA of the CDR3 is TGCGCCAGCAGCCTGGGACTCGTCGGGATCTACGAGCAGTACTTC.

J is TRBJ1-5 and V is TRBV28; 8 nucleotides align to TRBD1. CDR3 length: 15 residues. V trimming: 2 bases; J trimming: 4 bases; junction bases outside the gene matches: 4. CDR1 is MDHEN and CDR2 is SYDVKM in the germline V gene. CDR3 region: CASSLIGQGNQPQHF. For the CDR3, the DNA is TGTGCCAGCAGTTTAATTGGACAGGGTAATCAGCCCCAGCATTTT. Combining the CDR3 with reference TRBV28 and TRBJ1-5 gives the whole variable domain DVKVTQSSRYLVKRTGEKVFLECVQDMDHENMFWYRQDPGLGLRLIYFSYDVKMKEKGDIPEGYSVSREKKERFSLILESASTNQTSMYLCASSLIGQGNQPQHFGDGTRLSIL.

The chain employs TRBV5-1 and TRBJ2-3, with D tentatively TRBD2 (6 bases). V was clipped by 4 bases and J by 6 bases, with 15 bases between them. Germline CDR1 reads SGHRS; CDR2 reads YFSETQ. The CDR3 loop spans 14 amino acids. Here the CDR3 reads CASSAAGFSDTQYF. CDR3 nucleotides: TGCGCCAGCAGCGCTGCGGGGTTCTCGGATACGCAGTATTTT.

The chain links TRBV11-2 to TRBJ2-5; 7 bases fit TRBD1. Germline V gene data show CDR1 as SGHAT and CDR2 as FQNNGV. V lost 5 bases to trimming and J lost 7 bases; unmatched junction nucleotides: 10. The length of the CDR3 is 14 residues. The CDR3 protein is CASSIRQGGATQYF. CDR3 nucleotides: TGTGCCAGCAGCATCCGACAGGGTGGGGCGACCCAGTACTTC.

On this clone itself: The identical CDR3 is also encoded by other nucleotide sequences in the sample. The rearrangement uses TRBV2 and TRBJ2-7, with 10 bases aligning to TRBD1. The V gene's germline CDR1 is SNHLY and CDR2 FYNNEI. Trimming at V came to 7 bases and at J to 2 bases, leaving 5 bases not matched to a gene. The CDR3 contains 14 residues. CDR3 DNA sequence: TGTGCCAGCAACCGGGACAGGGGCGCCTACGAGCAGTACTTC. This translates into CASNRDRGAYEQYF.

V usage is TRBV6-1 and J usage is TRBJ1-4, with D possibly being TRBD1 (5 bases). The CDR3 has 15 amino acids. Trimming took off 0 bases at V and 8 bases at J, with 13 bases between the two ends. Per germline, CDR1 MNHNS and CDR2 SASEGT. The CDR3 loop is CASSEAWGVGEKLFF. The CDR3 nucleotides read TGTGCCAGCAGTGAAGCGTGGGGGGTGGGGGAAAAACTGTTTTTT.

On this clone itself: This specimen includes other DNA sequences encoding the same CDR3. The gene calls are TRBV5-1 and TRBJ1-1, with 9 bases identical to TRBD1. Losses at the gene ends were 0 bases for V and 3 bases for J; bases not matched to a gene: 0. This CDR3 region has 14 residues. CDR1 is SGHRS, CDR2 YFSETQ, per germline. For the CDR3, the DNA is TGCGCCAGCAGCTTGGGGACAGGGGACACTGAAGCTTTCTTT. As protein: CASSLGTGDTEAFF.

The chain joins TRBV7-8 to TRBJ1-5, with D unresolved. The germline V gene encodes CDR1 SGHVS and CDR2 FQNEAQ. The V and J ends lost 5 bases and 2 bases respectively, with 10 bases between them. This CDR3 is 14 amino acids long. CDR3 in DNA: TGTGCCAGCAGCCGCAACGAGGGCAATCAGCCCCAGCATTTT. It codes for CASSRNEGNQPQHF.

Note on this clone: The same CDR3 also results from other DNA sequences found in this sample. The chain is built from TRBV28 and TRBJ2-1; D is possibly TRBD2 (6 bases). Trimming stripped 7 bases from V and 0 bases from J, with 10 bases between. Germline V gene data show CDR1 as MDHEN and CDR2 as SYDVKM. The CDR3 contains 14 residues. DNA of the CDR3: TGTGCCAGCACCCCCGGGGGCTCCTACAATGAGCAGTTCTTC. Its protein is CASTPGGSYNEQFF.

J is TRBJ2-1 and V is TRBV5-5, with D possibly TRBD1 on 5 matching bases. The CDR3 runs 12 residues. Germline-derived CDR1 and CDR2 are SGHKS and YYEKEE (reference sequence). The germline V and J ends were trimmed by 4 bases and 5 bases, with 7 bases remaining between them. The CDR3: CASSPTDNEQFF. The CDR3 nucleotides are TGTGCCAGCAGCCCGACAGACAATGAGCAGTTCTTC.

The chain couples TRBV18 to TRBJ1-2; D remains unclear. V lost 2 bases and J lost 5, with 9 bases in between. The CDR3 loop spans 13 amino acids. Germline values: CDR1 KGHSH, CDR2 LQKENI. The CDR3 coding sequence is TGTGCCAGCTCACCATCGGGAGATTATGGCTACACCTTC. Translation gives CASSPSGDYGYTF.

The V call is TRBV9, the J call TRBJ2-7, with TRBD2 as a possible D gene (6 bases). Per germline, CDR1 SGDLS and CDR2 YYNGEE. Trimming pared 2 bases from V and 0 bases from J, leaving 18 bases between. The CDR3 covers 17 residues. The CDR3 bases are TGTGCCAGCAGCGTTGGGGCGGGACTCTGGGGCTCCTACGAGCAGTACTTC. Translation: CASSVGAGLWGSYEQYF.

V usage is TRBV11-2 and J usage is TRBJ2-1; D may be TRBD2 (6 bases). V was clipped by 2 bases and J by 3 bases, with 17 bases between them. The CDR3 has 17 amino acids. Germline V lookup: CDR1 SGHAT, CDR2 FQNNGV. This CDR3 is CASSLRLEAGFYNEQFF. CDR3 DNA: TGTGCCAGCAGCTTAAGGCTCGAGGCGGGGTTCTACAATGAGCAGTTCTTC.

The chain has TRBV28 and TRBJ1-4; D perhaps matches TRBD1 (6 bases). Trimming stripped 3 bases from V and 11 bases from J, with 25 bases between. Germline V gene sequence: CDR1 MDHEN, CDR2 SYDVKM. There are 17 residues in the CDR3. In nucleotides, the CDR3 is TGTGCCAGCAGTTTTAAACAGGGATGGGGTATGGCGGCGAAACTGTTTTTT. It translates to CASSFKQGWGMAAKLFF.

The genes are TRBV5-1 and TRBJ2-3; 8 bases match TRBD2. The CDR3 has 15 residues. V lost 1 base and J lost 5; bases outside the gene matches: 6. Germline-derived CDR1 and CDR2 are SGHRS and YFSETQ. CDR3 amino acids: CASSLPAGVGDTQYF. The CDR3 DNA reads TGCGCCAGCAGCTTGCCAGCGGGAGTGGGAGATACGCAGTATTTT.

The genes are TRBV4-2 and TRBJ2-3; 9 bases are shared with TRBD2. The J segment lost 5 bases and the V segment lost 1 base, leaving 16 bases of the junction unmatched. The CDR3 consists of 19 residues. Per germline, CDR1 LGHNA and CDR2 YNFKEQ. The CDR3 loop is CASSQVGISGGSNIDTQYF. The DNA for the CDR3 is TGTGCCAGCAGCCAAGTGGGGATTAGCGGGGGTTCCAATATAGATACGCAGTATTTT.

The V and J genes are TRBV6-1 and TRBJ2-3; TRBD2 matches at 11 bases. The CDR3 loop spans 15 amino acids. Trimming took 6 bases from V and 4 from J; bases not matched to a gene: 6. Germline V lookup: CDR1 MNHNS, CDR2 SASEGT. The CDR3 nucleotides are TGTGCCAGCAGAGATCTAGCGGGGGGTCCAGATACGCAGTATTTT. Its translation: CASRDLAGGPDTQYF.

J is TRBJ1-2 and V is TRBV2; TRBD1 is a possible D gene (6 bases). The CDR3 contains 15 residues. V was shortened by 3 bases and J by 4 bases, with 15 bases between the two germline ends. Germline V gene lookup returns CDR1 SNHLY and CDR2 FYNNEI. CDR3 bases: TGTGCCAGCAGTGATCGCGGACAGTATGGCTATGGCTACACCTTC. Encoded protein: CASSDRGQYGYGYTF.

The rearrangement links TRBV5-8 to TRBJ2-1, with 9 bases aligning to TRBD1. The CDR3 sequence is 19 residues long. With V trimmed by 3 bases and J by 7 bases, 20 bases remained unmatched. The germline V gene has CDR1 SGHTS and CDR2 YDEGEE. The CDR3 DNA reads as TGTGCCAGCAGCTCCGGGACAGGGTCTTGGTCGCCCTCGATTAATGAGCAGTTCTTC. This translates into CASSSGTGSWSPSINEQFF. Looking up the rest from reference TRBV5-8 and TRBJ2-1 gives the full variable domain: EAGVTQSPTHLIKTRGQQATLRCSPISGHTSVYWYQQALGLGLQFLLWYDEGEERNRGNFPPRFSGRQFPNYSSELNVNALELEDSALYLCASSSGTGSWSPSINEQFFGPGTRLTVL.

The chain joins TRBV7-2 to TRBJ1-5; D might be TRBD1 (6 bases). Germline-derived CDR1 and CDR2 are SGHTA and FQGNSA. V was pared by 5 bases and J by 12 bases, with 17 bases between. This CDR3 region has 13 residues. The CDR3 here is CASSPSSWDNQHF. CDR3 sequence (DNA): TGTGCCAGCAGCCCCTCCAGTTGGGACAACCAGCATTTT.